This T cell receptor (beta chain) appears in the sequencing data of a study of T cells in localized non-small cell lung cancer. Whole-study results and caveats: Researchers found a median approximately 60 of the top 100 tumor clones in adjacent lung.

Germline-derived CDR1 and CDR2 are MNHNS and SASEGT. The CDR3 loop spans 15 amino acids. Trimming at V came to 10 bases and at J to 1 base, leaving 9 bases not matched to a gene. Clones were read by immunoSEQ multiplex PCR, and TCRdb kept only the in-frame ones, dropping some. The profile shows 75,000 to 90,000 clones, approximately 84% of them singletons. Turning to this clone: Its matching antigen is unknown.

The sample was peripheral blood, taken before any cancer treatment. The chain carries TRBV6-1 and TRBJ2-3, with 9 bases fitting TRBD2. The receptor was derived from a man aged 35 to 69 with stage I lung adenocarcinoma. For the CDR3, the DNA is TGTGCCACCAGGAGCGGGGGGTCTGGCACAGATACGCAGTATTTT. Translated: CATRSGGSGTDTQYF.